This TCR beta chain came from a study of preoperative IRX-2 immunotherapy in early breast cancer. Specified treatment: preoperative locoregional IRX-2 cytokine immunotherapy. Samples came from a phase Ib trial of preoperative locoregional IRX-2 cytokine immunotherapy. The V gene's germline CDR1 is MDHEN and CDR2 SYDVKM. Trimming removed 4 bases from V and 2 bases from J, with 15 bases in between. This CDR3 is 16 amino acids long. Sequencing used immunoSEQ multiplex PCR; TCRdb keeps in-frame clones, though not all of them. The table records more than 50,000 clones, less than 95% of them present only once.

The TCR sequence derives from a human donor with breast cancer. The specimen was collected from a patient treated with IRX-2 immunotherapy. J is TRBJ1-3 and V is TRBV28, with TRBD1 as a possible D gene (6 bases). DNA for the CDR3: TGTGCCAGCAGTTGGGGGCGGGCCCCTCCTGGAAACACCATATATTTT. This codes for CASSWGRAPPGNTIYF.